The source of this T cell receptor beta chain is a study of cytomegalovirus exposure and HLA in healthy donors. Researchers ran the PCR with 60 Vbeta and 13 Jbeta primers. TCRdb's table, derived via immunoSEQ multiplex PCR, lists solely in-frame clones and lacks some. The repertoire has 90,000 to 100,000 clones, approximately 79% of them found once; the top ten carry about 20%. Sequencing used PBMCs. The TCR was taken from a woman aged 55-70 years in good health and CMV-seropositive.

The CDR3 protein is CASQADREVGAFF. CDR3 bases: TGTGCCAGCCAAGCGGACCGGGAGGTTGGAGCTTTCTTT. This sequence joins TRBV27 and TRBJ1-1; D not resolved. V was shortened by 8 bases and J by 10 bases, with 20 bases between the two germline ends. Germline V gene data show CDR1 as MNHEY and CDR2 as SMNVEV (reference sequence). The CDR3 has 13 residues.